This T cell receptor beta chain was found in a study of cytomegalovirus exposure and HLA in healthy donors. Many counts were recorded for this clone. Antigen: not known. Points from the study as a whole: An apparent linkage of common viral pathogens to several of the most significant clusters emerged in a later analysis.

Both 60 Vbeta primers and 13 Jbeta primers went into the PCR. Clones were sequenced by immunoSEQ multiplex PCR, and TCRdb holds only the in-frame ones, with some missing. The table has over 150,000 clones, around four fifths seen once. Sequencing input: PBMCs. This receptor was taken from a woman aged 45-60 years in good health and CMV-seropositive.

The CDR3 is CASSVRVHTEAFF. The CDR3 DNA reads as TGTGCCAGTAGTGTCAGGGTTCACACTGAAGCTTTCTTT. The chain couples TRBV19 to TRBJ1-1, with D perhaps TRBD1 (5 bases). The V and J ends lost 5 bases and 3 bases respectively, with 10 bases between them. This CDR3 spans 13 amino acids. CDR1 and CDR2 from the germline V gene are LNHDA and SQIVND (reference sequence).